This is a list of T cell receptor beta chains from one sample in a study of cytomegalovirus exposure and HLA in healthy donors. TCRdb keeps only in-frame clones here, not all; method: immunoSEQ multiplex PCR. The sample records 95,000 to 120,000 clones, roughly 72% being singletons. Sequenced: PBMCs. Receptors were obtained from a woman in her thirties or forties in good health and CMV-seropositive. The CDR3 runs from the conserved cysteine through the conserved F or W. The order of the fields is D gene, clone size, J gene, V gene, CDR3 DNA, CDR3 protein. The D gene is left open where the match is weak. Rows may omit the clone size; those that give it use once, few, many or a size class.

d_call: TRBD1; clone_size: NA; j_call: TRBJ1-2; v_call: TRBV7-2; cdr3_nt: TGTGCCAGCAGCTCCAGACAGGGTGACTATGGCTACACCTTC; cdr3_aa: CASSSRQGDYGYTF
d_call: TRBD2; clone_size: NA; j_call: TRBJ2-7; v_call: TRBV5-5; cdr3_nt: TGTGCCAGCAGACCGGGACTAGCGGGACCATCTTCCTACGAGCAGTACTTC; cdr3_aa: CASRPGLAGPSSYEQYF
d_call: TRBD1; clone_size: NA; j_call: TRBJ1-2; v_call: TRBV19; cdr3_nt: TGTGCCAGTAGCCCCGTTAGGACAGGGCCCTATGGCTACACCTTC; cdr3_aa: CASSPVRTGPYGYTF
d_call: NA; clone_size: few; j_call: TRBJ1-1; v_call: TRBV10-3; cdr3_nt: TGTGCCATCAGTGATGTCAGAAACACTGAAGCTTTCTTT; cdr3_aa: CAISDVRNTEAFF
d_call: NA; clone_size: NA; j_call: TRBJ1-6; v_call: TRBV27; cdr3_nt: TGTGCCAGCAGTTTACAGAACAGGGTGAATTCACCCCTCCACTTT; cdr3_aa: CASSLQNRVNSPLHF
d_call: NA; clone_size: few; j_call: TRBJ2-2; v_call: TRBV7-9; cdr3_nt: TGTGCCAGCAGCTTACAGGGGAACACCGGGGAGCTGTTTTTT; cdr3_aa: CASSLQGNTGELFF
d_call: NA; clone_size: NA; j_call: TRBJ2-5; v_call: TRBV6-6; cdr3_nt: TGTGCCAGCAGTCTCGCGGACAGCCAAGAGACCCAGTACTTC; cdr3_aa: CASSLADSQETQYF
d_call: NA; clone_size: NA; j_call: TRBJ2-2; v_call: TRBV30; cdr3_nt: TGTGCCTGTATGGCGGGGCTCGGGGAGCTGTTTTTT; cdr3_aa: CACMAGLGELFF
d_call: NA; clone_size: few; j_call: TRBJ2-1; v_call: TRBV9; cdr3_nt: TGTGCCAGCAGCGTAGCGGGGAGGCTCTACAATGAGCAGTTCTTC; cdr3_aa: CASSVAGRLYNEQFF
d_call: TRBD1; clone_size: few; j_call: TRBJ1-5; v_call: TRBV15; cdr3_nt: TGTGCCACCAGCAGTGGCCAGGGGGCAGCGCAGCCCCAGCATTTT; cdr3_aa: CATSSGQGAAQPQHF
d_call: TRBD1; clone_size: NA; j_call: TRBJ2-7; v_call: TRBV5-6; cdr3_nt: TGTGCCAGCAGCTTGCGACAGGGTATGGGAGAGCAGTACTTC; cdr3_aa: CASSLRQGMGEQYF
d_call: NA; clone_size: once; j_call: TRBJ2-2; v_call: TRBV5-4; cdr3_nt: TGTGCCAGCAGCTCCACACAGAACACCGGGGAGCTGTTTTTT; cdr3_aa: CASSSTQNTGELFF
d_call: NA; clone_size: NA; j_call: TRBJ2-7; v_call: TRBV5-6; cdr3_nt: TGTGCCAGCAGCTTGGGTTCAGGGAACGAGCAGTACTTC; cdr3_aa: CASSLGSGNEQYF
d_call: TRBD2; clone_size: NA; j_call: TRBJ2-6; v_call: TRBV19; cdr3_nt: TGTGCCAGTAGTATGGGGACTACCTCTGGGGCCAACGTCCTGACTTTC; cdr3_aa: CASSMGTTSGANVLTF
d_call: TRBD1; clone_size: NA; j_call: TRBJ1-1; v_call: TRBV30; cdr3_nt: TGTGCCTGGACGGGACAGCTGAACACTGAAGCTTTCTTT; cdr3_aa: CAWTGQLNTEAFF
d_call: TRBD2; clone_size: NA; j_call: TRBJ2-7; v_call: TRBV5-1; cdr3_nt: TGCGCCAGCAGCTTGGACTTTGCGGGACTAGCGGGACCGCCCTACGAGCAGTACTTC; cdr3_aa: CASSLDFAGLAGPPYEQYF
d_call: NA; clone_size: NA; j_call: TRBJ1-1; v_call: TRBV7-9; cdr3_nt: TGTTCCAGCAGCCCCCGGACAGCCCGGGTGGGGAAAGCTTTCTTT; cdr3_aa: CSSSPRTARVGKAFF
d_call: NA; clone_size: few; j_call: TRBJ1-2; v_call: TRBV6-5; cdr3_nt: TGTGCCAGCAGTTACTCGAGAGTTTTCTATGGCTACACCTTC; cdr3_aa: CASSYSRVFYGYTF
d_call: TRBD1; clone_size: NA; j_call: TRBJ1-2; v_call: TRBV7-9; cdr3_nt: TGTGCCAGCAGCTTGGGACAGGGTATCGACTATGGCTACACCTTC; cdr3_aa: CASSLGQGIDYGYTF
d_call: NA; clone_size: few; j_call: TRBJ2-7; v_call: TRBV7-9; cdr3_nt: TGTGCCAGCAGCTTAAGGAACACAGAAAGCTCCTACGAGCAGTACTTC; cdr3_aa: CASSLRNTESSYEQYF
d_call: TRBD2; clone_size: few; j_call: TRBJ2-5; v_call: TRBV5-4; cdr3_nt: TGTGCCATTCTAGCGGGAGGGCCGGGGGAGACCCAGTACTTC; cdr3_aa: CAILAGGPGETQYF
d_call: NA; clone_size: few; j_call: TRBJ1-1; v_call: TRBV2; cdr3_nt: TGTGCCAGCAGTTATTCGGGGTCTGAAGCTTTCTTT; cdr3_aa: CASSYSGSEAFF
d_call: NA; clone_size: few; j_call: TRBJ1-4; v_call: TRBV27; cdr3_nt: TGTGCCAGCCGGATTGATCCGGGGGAAAAACTGTTTTTT; cdr3_aa: CASRIDPGEKLFF
d_call: NA; clone_size: NA; j_call: TRBJ2-1; v_call: TRBV6-5; cdr3_nt: TGTGCCAGCAACTCAGCGGGCTTAACCTACAATGAGCAGTTCTTC; cdr3_aa: CASNSAGLTYNEQFF
d_call: NA; clone_size: NA; j_call: TRBJ2-3; v_call: TRBV14; cdr3_nt: TGTGCCAGCAGCCAAGAACGCGGGGACCTCACAGATACGCAGTATTTT; cdr3_aa: CASSQERGDLTDTQYF
d_call: NA; clone_size: few; j_call: TRBJ1-2; v_call: TRBV6-5; cdr3_nt: TGTGCCAGCAGTTACGGGGGACACCCTAACTATGGCTACACCTTC; cdr3_aa: CASSYGGHPNYGYTF
d_call: TRBD2; clone_size: NA; j_call: TRBJ2-3; v_call: TRBV25-1; cdr3_nt: TGTGCCAGCAGTGATACGAGCGGGAAAAGCACAGATACGCAGTATTTT; cdr3_aa: CASSDTSGKSTDTQYF
d_call: TRBD1; clone_size: NA; j_call: TRBJ1-1; v_call: TRBV18; cdr3_nt: TGTGCCAGCTCACCCAGAATTGGACAGGGGGCCAGAATGAACACTGAAGCTTTCTTT; cdr3_aa: CASSPRIGQGARMNTEAFF
d_call: NA; clone_size: NA; j_call: TRBJ1-2; v_call: TRBV6-5; cdr3_nt: TGTGCCAGCAGCCAGGACTCGAACTATGGCTACACCTTC; cdr3_aa: CASSQDSNYGYTF
d_call: TRBD1; clone_size: NA; j_call: TRBJ1-6; v_call: TRBV4-3; cdr3_nt: TGCGCCAGCAAGGGACAGGGGTATTCACCCCTCCACTTT; cdr3_aa: CASKGQGYSPLHF
d_call: NA; clone_size: NA; j_call: TRBJ2-2; v_call: TRBV25-1; cdr3_nt: TGTGCCAGCAGTGAAAGCCTGGGGAGAGGGCCTGACACCGGGGAGCTGTTTTTT; cdr3_aa: CASSESLGRGPDTGELFF
d_call: TRBD1; clone_size: NA; j_call: TRBJ2-2; v_call: TRBV5-4; cdr3_nt: TGTGCCAGCAGCTTGGACAGGGGGGCGAACACCGGGGAGCTGTTTTTT; cdr3_aa: CASSLDRGANTGELFF
d_call: NA; clone_size: NA; j_call: TRBJ1-5; v_call: TRBV5-6; cdr3_nt: TGTGCCAGCAGCTCCCTTTATAGCAATCAGCCCCAGCATTTT; cdr3_aa: CASSSLYSNQPQHF
d_call: TRBD2; clone_size: NA; j_call: TRBJ2-5; v_call: TRBV5-1; cdr3_nt: TGCGCCAGCAGCTCCCCCGGGACTAGCGGGGGGGCGGAAGAGACCCAGTACTTC; cdr3_aa: CASSSPGTSGGAEETQYF
d_call: NA; clone_size: few; j_call: TRBJ2-7; v_call: TRBV30; cdr3_nt: TGTGCCTGGAGCGATGCACAGGGGGGGGGCTCCTACGAGCAGTACTTC; cdr3_aa: CAWSDAQGGGSYEQYF
d_call: NA; clone_size: NA; j_call: TRBJ1-1; v_call: TRBV4-2; cdr3_nt: TGTGCCAGCAGCCACCTCGACAGGAACACTGAAGCTTTCTTT; cdr3_aa: CASSHLDRNTEAFF
d_call: TRBD2; clone_size: NA; j_call: TRBJ2-1; v_call: TRBV19; cdr3_nt: TGTGCCAGTAGTATAGAGGGGGCCCTAGCGGGAGGCAACAATGAGCAGTTCTTC; cdr3_aa: CASSIEGALAGGNNEQFF
d_call: TRBD1; clone_size: NA; j_call: TRBJ2-5; v_call: TRBV5-6; cdr3_nt: TGTGCCAGCAGCTTGCAGGGGGCGGAGGAGACCCAGTACTTC; cdr3_aa: CASSLQGAEETQYF
d_call: NA; clone_size: few; j_call: TRBJ1-4; v_call: TRBV4-1; cdr3_nt: TGCGCCAGCAGCCAAGATTTTGCCCTACGCGCGGGGGGTCACACTAATGAAAAACTGTTTTTT; cdr3_aa: CASSQDFALRAGGHTNEKLFF
d_call: NA; clone_size: NA; j_call: TRBJ1-2; v_call: TRBV27; cdr3_nt: TGTGCCAGCAGTTCCGAGTTTGGACAGACTAACTATGGCTACACCTTC; cdr3_aa: CASSSEFGQTNYGYTF
d_call: TRBD1; clone_size: NA; j_call: TRBJ2-3; v_call: TRBV4-2; cdr3_nt: TGTGCCAGCAGCCCCAGACAGGGGCTCACAGATACGCAGTATTTT; cdr3_aa: CASSPRQGLTDTQYF
d_call: NA; clone_size: once; j_call: TRBJ2-1; v_call: TRBV5-8; cdr3_nt: TGTGCCAGCAGCTTGTTACTAGCCCGGCAGTTCTTC; cdr3_aa: CASSLLLARQFF
d_call: TRBD2; clone_size: NA; j_call: TRBJ2-5; v_call: TRBV10-3; cdr3_nt: TGTGCCATCAGAGGGACTAGCGGCGAAGAGACCCAGTACTTC; cdr3_aa: CAIRGTSGEETQYF
d_call: NA; clone_size: NA; j_call: TRBJ2-1; v_call: TRBV6-6; cdr3_nt: TGTGCCAGCAGATCTCTTAGCTCCTACAATGAGCAGTTCTTC; cdr3_aa: CASRSLSSYNEQFF
d_call: NA; clone_size: NA; j_call: TRBJ2-6; v_call: TRBV19; cdr3_nt: TGTGCCAGTACCCAGGCACATTCCGGGGCCAACGTCCTGACTTTC; cdr3_aa: CASTQAHSGANVLTF
d_call: NA; clone_size: NA; j_call: TRBJ2-5; v_call: TRBV7-9; cdr3_nt: TGTGCCAGCAGCTTAGAGGCTAGCGCCCAAGAGACCCAGTACTTC; cdr3_aa: CASSLEASAQETQYF
d_call: NA; clone_size: few; j_call: TRBJ2-5; v_call: TRBV4-2; cdr3_nt: TGTGCCAGCAGCCTCGACAGACGGGAGACCCAGTACTTC; cdr3_aa: CASSLDRRETQYF
d_call: TRBD1; clone_size: NA; j_call: TRBJ2-1; v_call: TRBV29-1; cdr3_nt: TGCAGCGGTAAGGGACAGGGACTATATGAGCAGTTCTTC; cdr3_aa: CSGKGQGLYEQFF
d_call: TRBD1; clone_size: NA; j_call: TRBJ2-1; v_call: TRBV7-9; cdr3_nt: TGTGCCAGCAGCTTAGCCAGGGGGAGTTCTCCCTACAATGAGCAGTTCTTC; cdr3_aa: CASSLARGSSPYNEQFF
d_call: NA; clone_size: NA; j_call: TRBJ1-5; v_call: TRBV21-1; cdr3_nt: TGTGCCAGCAGCAAACGGGGGGATAATAGCAATCAGCCCCAGCATTTT; cdr3_aa: CASSKRGDNSNQPQHF
d_call: NA; clone_size: NA; j_call: TRBJ2-6; v_call: TRBV5-6; cdr3_nt: TGTGCCAGCAGCTTTCTGGGCCCTGGGGCCAACGTCCTGACTTTC; cdr3_aa: CASSFLGPGANVLTF
d_call: NA; clone_size: NA; j_call: TRBJ1-2; v_call: TRBV27; cdr3_nt: TGTGCCAGCAGTTCCCTTGGGGGGGGCGAGAGCTATGGCTACACCTTC; cdr3_aa: CASSSLGGGESYGYTF
d_call: NA; clone_size: NA; j_call: TRBJ2-3; v_call: TRBV5-4; cdr3_nt: TGTGCCAGCAGCTCAGAGGGGGTATATTCAGATACGCAGTATTTT; cdr3_aa: CASSSEGVYSDTQYF